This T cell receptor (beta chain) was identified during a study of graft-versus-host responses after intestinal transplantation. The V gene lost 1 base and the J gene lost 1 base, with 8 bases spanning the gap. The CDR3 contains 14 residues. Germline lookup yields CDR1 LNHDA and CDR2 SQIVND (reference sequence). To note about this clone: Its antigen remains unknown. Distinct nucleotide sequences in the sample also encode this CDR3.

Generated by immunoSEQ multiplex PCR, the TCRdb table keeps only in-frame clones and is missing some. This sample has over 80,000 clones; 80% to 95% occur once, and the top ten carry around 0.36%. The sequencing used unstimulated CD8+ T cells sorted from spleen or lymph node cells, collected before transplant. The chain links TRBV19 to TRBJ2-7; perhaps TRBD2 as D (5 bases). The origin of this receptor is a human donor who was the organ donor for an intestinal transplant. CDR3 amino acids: CASSIAGSSYEQYF. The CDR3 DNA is TGTGCCAGTAGTATAGCGGGGAGTTCCTACGAGCAGTACTTC.